This T cell receptor beta chain was sequenced during a study of T cell changes during pregnancy in multiple sclerosis. Only in-frame clones appear in the TCRdb table, and some are missing; sequencing was by immunoSEQ multiplex PCR. This sample carries 30,000 or so clones, more than 75% of them seen once, and the ten largest clones take around 7.9%. CDR1 is MNHNY and CDR2 is SVGAGI in the germline V gene (reference sequence). V lost 2 bases to trimming and J lost 2 bases; unmatched junction nucleotides: 6. There are 15 residues in the CDR3. This TCR derives from a female donor with multiple sclerosis, enrolled in a pregnancy study. Specimen: CD8+ T cells from peripheral blood mononuclear cells, collected after pregnancy. This chain connects TRBV6-6 to TRBJ2-7, with TRBD2 identical over 7 bases. The CDR3 here is CASSYGEGRPYEQYF. The CDR3, as DNA: TGTGCCAGCAGTTACGGGGAGGGGAGGCCCTACGAGCAGTACTTC.